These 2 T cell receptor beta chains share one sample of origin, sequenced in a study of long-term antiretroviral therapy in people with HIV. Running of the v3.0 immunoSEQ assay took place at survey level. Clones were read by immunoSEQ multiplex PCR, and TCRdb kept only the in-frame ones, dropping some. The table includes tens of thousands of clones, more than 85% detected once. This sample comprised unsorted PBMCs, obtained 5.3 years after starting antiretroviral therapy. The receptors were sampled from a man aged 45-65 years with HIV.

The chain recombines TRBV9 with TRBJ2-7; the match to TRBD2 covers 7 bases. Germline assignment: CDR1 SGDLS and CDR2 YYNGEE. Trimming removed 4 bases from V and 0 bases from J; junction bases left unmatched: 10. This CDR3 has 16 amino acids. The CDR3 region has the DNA TGTGCCAGCAGCCCGGGGGGAGCGGTGCTCTCCTACGAGCAGTACTTC. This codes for CASSPGGAVLSYEQYF. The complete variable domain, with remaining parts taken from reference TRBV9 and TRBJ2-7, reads DSGVTQTPKHLITATGQRVTLRCSPRSGDLSVYWYQQSLDQGLQFLIQYYNGEERAKGNILERFSAQQFPDLHSELNLSSLELGDSALYFCASSPGGAVLSYEQYFGPGTRLTVT.

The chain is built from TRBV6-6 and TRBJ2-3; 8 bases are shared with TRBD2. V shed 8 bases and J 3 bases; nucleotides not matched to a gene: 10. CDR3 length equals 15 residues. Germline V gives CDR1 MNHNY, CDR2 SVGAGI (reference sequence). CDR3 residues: CASELDGGATDTQYF. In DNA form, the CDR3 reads TGTGCCAGCGAACTAGACGGGGGGGCAACAGATACGCAGTATTTT.